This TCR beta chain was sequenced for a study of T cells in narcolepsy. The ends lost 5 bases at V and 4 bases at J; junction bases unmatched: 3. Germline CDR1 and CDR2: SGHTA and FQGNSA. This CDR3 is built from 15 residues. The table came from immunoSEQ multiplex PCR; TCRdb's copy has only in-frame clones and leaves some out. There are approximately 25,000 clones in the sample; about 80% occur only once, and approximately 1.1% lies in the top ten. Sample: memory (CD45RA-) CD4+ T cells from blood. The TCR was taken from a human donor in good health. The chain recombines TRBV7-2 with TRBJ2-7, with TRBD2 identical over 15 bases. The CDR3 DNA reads TGTGCCAGCAGCCAAGGACTAGCGGGGGGGTACGAGCAGTACTTC. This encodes CASSQGLAGGYEQYF.